The 19 T cell receptor beta chains below come from one sample, sequenced in a study of T cell responses to AZD1222 COVID-19 vaccine. Generated by immunoSEQ multiplex PCR, the TCRdb table keeps only in-frame clones and is missing some. The sample lists around 58,000 clones; about 86% were seen once. Sequenced here: peripheral blood, sampled on day 0 of AZD1222 vaccination. These receptor sequences come from an adult in good health.

The chain couples TRBV3-1 (or the pseudogene TRBV3-2) to TRBJ2-2; D perhaps matches TRBD1 (6 bases). The CDR3 loop spans 13 amino acids. The V gene's germline CDR1 is LGHDT and CDR2 YNNKEL (reference sequence). Deletions cut 10 bases from V and 7 bases from J, with 16 bases between. The CDR3, as DNA: TGTGCCACTAGGACAGATGACGTCGGGGAGCTGTTTTTT. Protein sequence: CATRTDDVGELFF.

A few counts support this clone. The chain has TRBV18 and TRBJ2-7, with D perhaps TRBD2 (6 bases). The CDR3 loop spans 14 amino acids. V was trimmed by 3 bases and J by 2 bases, leaving 11 bases between them. Germline values: CDR1 KGHSH, CDR2 LQKENI. The CDR3 nucleotides read TGTGCCAGCTCACCGGAGGGGATGACCTACGAGCAGTACTTC. As protein: CASSPEGMTYEQYF.

The V and J genes are TRBV28 and TRBJ1-3, with 7 bases matching TRBD1. This CDR3 region has 14 residues. After removal of 6 bases from V and 4 bases from J, the junction contained 6 bases not matched to a gene. The germline CDR1 and CDR2 sequences are MDHEN and SYDVKM. This CDR3 is CASSIDRAGNTIYF. CDR3 sequence (DNA): TGTGCCAGCAGCATCGACAGGGCGGGAAACACCATATATTTT.

The CDR3 sequence is CASSVGQLNTEAFF. CDR3 sequence (DNA): TGCGCCAGCAGCGTGGGACAGTTGAACACTGAAGCTTTCTTT. V usage is TRBV5-1 and J usage is TRBJ1-1; the match to TRBD1 covers 7 bases. The V and J ends lost 4 bases and 0 bases, in that order; junction bases with no gene match: 3. Looked up from germline, CDR1 is SGHRS and CDR2 is YFSETQ. The CDR3 consists of 14 residues.

In its sample, this clone was seen a few times. V usage is TRBV6-2 or TRBV6-3 and J usage is TRBJ2-2; D gene unclear. V dropped 2 bases and J dropped 3 bases, with 4 bases sitting between them. From germline, CDR1 is MNHEY and CDR2 SVGEGT. The CDR3 has 13 residues. The CDR3 spells CASSYGYTGELFF. The DNA for the CDR3 is TGTGCCAGCAGTTACGGGTACACCGGGGAGCTGTTTTTT.

V gene TRBV7-2 combines with J gene TRBJ1-1; D is uncertain. V was pared by 4 bases and J by 5 bases, with 5 bases between. The germline V gene has CDR1 SGHTA and CDR2 FQGNSA. The CDR3 extends over 11 amino acids. The chain's CDR3 is CASSSLTEAFF. As DNA, the CDR3 is TGTGCCAGCAGCTCTCTTACTGAAGCTTTCTTT.

The chain joins TRBV27 to TRBJ2-1; possibly TRBD2 for D (6 bases). The CDR3 runs 17 residues. Trimming shortened V by 4 bases and J by 0 bases, and 16 bases separated the two germline ends. CDR1 and CDR2 (germline): MNHEY, SMNVEV (reference sequence). The CDR3, as DNA: TGTGCCAGCAGTTCGTACCGGACGGAGGGCTCCTACAATGAGCAGTTCTTC. Protein product: CASSSYRTEGSYNEQFF.

The rearrangement joins TRBV5-1 to TRBJ1-2, with D possibly being TRBD1 (5 bases). Deletions cut 2 bases from V and 5 bases from J, with 13 bases between. CDR1 SGHRS and CDR2 YFSETQ come from the germline V gene. The CDR3 sequence is 14 residues long. CDR3 in amino acids: CASSLRGGSYGYTF. CDR3 sequence (DNA): TGCGCCAGCAGCTTACGGGGGGGTAGTTATGGCTACACCTTC.

V and J are TRBV3-1 (or the pseudogene TRBV3-2) and TRBJ2-7; 8 nucleotides match TRBD1. V dropped 5 bases and J dropped 1; count of bases not matched to a gene: 10. Germline V gene data show CDR1 as LGHDT and CDR2 as YNNKEL (reference sequence). The CDR3 runs 16 residues. The CDR3 region has the DNA TGTGCCAGCAGCGAGACCAGGGGGCGGATTTCCTACGAGCAGTACTTC. It codes for CASSETRGRISYEQYF.

The chain uses TRBV6-2 or TRBV6-3 and TRBJ1-2; 7 positions match TRBD1. The CDR3 extends over 15 amino acids. CDR1 is MNHEY, CDR2 SVGEGT, per germline. V lost 4 bases, J lost 6 bases, and 11 bases stayed unmatched. In DNA, the CDR3 is TGTGCCAGCAGTTTCCTCTCCACAGGGGTCCATGGCTACACCTTC. Translating it yields CASSFLSTGVHGYTF.

This sequence joins TRBV11-3 and TRBJ1-5, with TRBD1 matching over 10 bases. CDR1 SGHNT and CDR2 YENEEA come from the germline V gene. The CDR3 length is 19 residues. V was clipped by 1 base and J by 2 bases; unmatched bases: 11. The CDR3 nucleotides read TGTGCCAGCAGCTTAGCAACCACACGGGACAGGGGCGGCAATCAGCCCCAGCATTTT. Its translation: CASSLATTRDRGGNQPQHF.

This clone was seen a handful of times. The gene calls are TRBV6-5 and TRBJ1-2, with 7 bases identical to TRBD1. J was trimmed by 7 bases and V by 3 bases; bases with no gene match: 14. Germline V gene lookup returns CDR1 MNHEY and CDR2 SVGAGI. CDR3 length equals 16 residues. The CDR3, as DNA: TGTGCCAGCAGTTATACCGATTTGACAGGGAGTCGTGGCTACACCTTC. Protein sequence: CASSYTDLTGSRGYTF.

This clone is a singleton in its sample. J is TRBJ1-2 and V is TRBV7-9, with D unresolved. In germline, CDR1 is SEHNR, CDR2 FQNEAQ (reference sequence). V was pared by 5 bases and J by 0 bases, with 13 bases between. The CDR3 runs to 15 residues. CDR3 sequence (DNA): TGTGCCAGCAGCCTAGGCTCCCCGTCTAACTATGGCTACACCTTC. This translates into CASSLGSPSNYGYTF.

The chain recombines TRBV24-1 with TRBJ2-2; D remains ambiguous. CDR3 length equals 15 residues. Germline lookup yields CDR1 KGHDR and CDR2 SFDVKD. V was trimmed by 5 bases and J by 0 bases, leaving 9 bases between them. CDR3 nucleotides: TGTGCCACCAGTGCAGGCAGTTCGAACACCGGGGAGCTGTTTTTT. Translation: CATSAGSSNTGELFF.

The gene calls are TRBV6-6 and TRBJ1-2; D possibly corresponds to TRBD1 (6 bases). In germline, CDR1 is MNHNY, CDR2 SVGAGI (reference sequence). V was clipped by 6 bases and J by 7 bases, with 21 bases between them. The CDR3 totals 15 residues. CDR3 nucleotide sequence: TGTGCCAGCAGACTATCAGGGGCCTTCAGTACTGGCTACACCTTC. Amino acids: CASRLSGAFSTGYTF.

The chain is built from TRBV6-2 or TRBV6-3 and TRBJ1-1; TRBD1 is a possible D gene (5 bases). CDR1 is MNHEY, CDR2 SVGEGT, per germline. With 5 bases removed from V and 1 base from J, the gap between germline ends came to 11 bases. This CDR3 comprises 14 residues. The DNA of the CDR3 is TGTGCCAGCAGTGTGGGACGGCCGAACACTGAAGCTTTCTTT. Translation: CASSVGRPNTEAFF.

The V call is TRBV24-1, the J call TRBJ1-5; D unclear. The CDR3 covers 13 residues. Germline CDR1 KGHDR, CDR2 SFDVKD. V dropped 6 bases and J dropped 2 bases, with 7 bases sitting between them. The CDR3 sequence: CATSRGGNQPQHF. CDR3 DNA sequence: TGTGCCACCAGTCGGGGTGGCAATCAGCCCCAGCATTTT.

This clone was counted once. The rearrangement joins TRBV12-5 to TRBJ1-1; D gene unclear. V lost 0 bases and J lost 7, with 3 bases in between. The CDR3 runs to 11 residues. CDR1 and CDR2 (germline): LGHNT, FRNRAP. The CDR3 is CASGLVGEAFF. The CDR3 bases are TGTGCTAGTGGTTTGGTAGGTGAAGCTTTCTTT.

The chain recombines TRBV5-1 with TRBJ1-2; 9 nucleotides match TRBD1. The germline CDR1 and CDR2 sequences are SGHRS and YFSETQ. The CDR3 has 14 amino acids. After removal of 6 bases from V and 5 bases from J, the junction contained 8 bases not matched to a gene. CDR3 protein: CASTLDRGGYGYTF. CDR3 nucleotides: TGCGCCAGCACCCTCGACAGGGGGGGATATGGCTACACCTTC.